These T cell receptor beta chains were read from a single sample in a study of T cell responses to AZD1222 COVID-19 vaccine. Only in-frame clones appear in the TCRdb table, and some are missing; sequencing was by immunoSEQ multiplex PCR. The sample lists around 120,000 clones; around 96% were seen once. The source material was peripheral blood, sampled on day 0 of AZD1222 vaccination. The source of these receptors is an adult in good health. The CDR3 runs from the conserved cysteine through the conserved F or W. A D gene is named only where the DNA matches it firmly. The size entry is marked missing in some rows and otherwise reads once, few, many or a size class.

clone size | J gene | V gene | CDR3 length | D gene | CDR3 DNA | CDR3 protein
NA | TRBJ2-1 | TRBV5-1 | 15 | TRBD2 | TGCGCCAGCAGCCTTGGGACTAGCGGATTGGTTGAGCAGTTCTTC | CASSLGTSGLVEQFF
NA | TRBJ2-7 | TRBV24-1 | 12 | NA | TGTGCCACCAGTGGACCTTACTACGAGCAGTACTTC | CATSGPYYEQYF
NA | TRBJ1-5 | TRBV7-9 | 16 | TRBD1 | TGTGCCAGCAGCTCGGGACGACAGGGTAGCAATCAGCCCCAGCATTTT | CASSSGRQGSNQPQHF
NA | TRBJ1-5 | TRBV6-5 | 15 | NA | TGTGCCAGCAGTCCAGGGGATTATAGCAATCAGCCCCAGCATTTT | CASSPGDYSNQPQHF
NA | TRBJ2-7 | TRBV12-3/TRBV12-4 | 13 | NA | TGTGCCAGCAGTCACTCGACAGTCTACGAGCAGTACTTC | CASSHSTVYEQYF
NA | TRBJ2-3 | TRBV7-3 | 13 | NA | TGTGCCAGCAGCCCCAGTAGCACAGATACGCAGTATTTT | CASSPSSTDTQYF
NA | TRBJ2-7 | TRBV6-1 | 13 | NA | TGTGCCAGCAGTGAAACGGAGGGCTACGAGCAGTACTTC | CASSETEGYEQYF
NA | TRBJ2-1 | TRBV19 | 12 | NA | TGTGCCACCGAAGGGACAAACAATGAGCAGTTCTTC | CATEGTNNEQFF
NA | TRBJ2-5 | TRBV14 | 13 | NA | TGTGCCAGCAGCCAAGGGTTTGGAGAGACCCAGTACTTC | CASSQGFGETQYF
NA | TRBJ1-1 | TRBV9 | 16 | NA | TGTGCCAGCAGCGTAGCCATAGGGGCCAAGAACACTGAAGCTTTCTTT | CASSVAIGAKNTEAFF
NA | TRBJ1-6 | TRBV5-1 | 15 | NA | TGCGCCAGCAGCTTGGGGCAGGGGAGGAATTCACCCCTCCACTTT | CASSLGQGRNSPLHF
once | TRBJ1-4 | TRBV5-5 | 16 | NA | TGTGCCAGCAGCTTGGCCCAGGGAGTAACTAATGAAAAACTGTTTTTT | CASSLAQGVTNEKLFF
NA | TRBJ1-1 | TRBV29-1 | 13 | TRBD1 | TGCAGCGCTCAGGGGGGATTGAACACTGAAGCTTTCTTT | CSAQGGLNTEAFF
NA | TRBJ2-3 | TRBV7-3 | 15 | NA | TGTGCCTCCTTTCCGGGGGGCGGAAGCACAGATACGCAGTATTTT | CASFPGGGSTDTQYF
NA | TRBJ1-6 | TRBV11-3 | 13 | NA | TGTGCCAGCAGCGGCGATATCAATTCACCCCTCCACTTT | CASSGDINSPLHF
once | TRBJ2-7 | TRBV6-2/TRBV6-3 | 12 | NA | TGTGCCAGCAGTTACTCAACCTACGAGCAGTACTTC | CASSYSTYEQYF
NA | TRBJ1-6 | TRBV5-1 | 15 | TRBD1 | TGCGCCAGCAGCCCCGTTCGGGACAGTTATTCACCCCTCCACTTT | CASSPVRDSYSPLHF
few | TRBJ1-1 | TRBV4-3 | 13 | NA | TGCGCCAGCAGCCAAGATTTGGGAGCTGAAGCTTTCTTT | CASSQDLGAEAFF
NA | TRBJ1-5 | TRBV7-2 | 13 | NA | TGTGCCAGCAGCTTGAGTAGCAATCAGCCCCAGCATTTT | CASSLSSNQPQHF
NA | TRBJ2-5 | TRBV7-9 | 16 | NA | TGTGCCAGCAGCCCCTACGGGGCGGGGCGGCAAGAGACCCAGTACTTC | CASSPYGAGRQETQYF
NA | TRBJ1-5 | TRBV7-8 | 13 | NA | TGTGCCAGCAGCTTAGGACCAGGGCAGCCCCAGCATTTT | CASSLGPGQPQHF
NA | TRBJ1-1 | TRBV6-5 | 15 | NA | TGTGCCAGCAGTTACGGGGACGGAAGTAACAACAAAGCTTTCTTT | CASSYGDGSNNKAFF
NA | TRBJ1-4 | TRBV27 | 15 | NA | TGTGCCAGCAGTTTAATGGCTGCAACTAATGAAAAACTGTTTTTT | CASSLMAATNEKLFF
NA | TRBJ2-6 | TRBV4-1 | 18 | NA | TGCGCCAGCAACTCTCCCACAAAACAAAGGGCTGGGGCCAACGTCCTGACTTTC | CASNSPTKQRAGANVLTF
NA | TRBJ1-5 | TRBV4-1 | 16 | NA | TGCGCCAGCAGCCAATCTCCCGGGACGCTAAATCAGCCCCAGCATTTT | CASSQSPGTLNQPQHF
once | TRBJ2-7 | TRBV7-9 | 18 | NA | TGTGCCAGCAGCTTATCACCCTCGCGTGGACGGTCCCCCTACGAGCAGTACTTC | CASSLSPSRGRSPYEQYF
NA | TRBJ1-1 | TRBV28 | 13 | NA | TGTGCCAGCAGTCCCCATCGAGGGGCTGAAGCTTTCTTT | CASSPHRGAEAFF
NA | TRBJ2-1 | TRBV4-1 | 17 | NA | TGCGCCAGCAGCCCTCCCAACCGCGGGCGCTCCTACAATGAGCAGTTCTTC | CASSPPNRGRSYNEQFF
NA | TRBJ2-1 | TRBV5-1 | 15 | NA | TGCGCCAGCTTTGAACCGGGACACAGCTACAATGAGCAGTTCTTC | CASFEPGHSYNEQFF
NA | TRBJ1-4 | TRBV7-8 | 17 | NA | TGTGCCAGCAGCACCCGGCCACGCGAGGCAACTAATGAAAAACTGTTTTTT | CASSTRPREATNEKLFF
NA | TRBJ1-2 | TRBV5-1 | 13 | TRBD1 | TGCGCCAGCAGCACCTCAGGGGGCGCGGGCTACACCTTC | CASSTSGGAGYTF
NA | TRBJ1-2 | TRBV10-3 | 16 | TRBD1 | TGTGCCATCAGTGAGTCGACAGGGGGACTAGTTGATGGCTACACCTTC | CAISESTGGLVDGYTF
once | TRBJ1-1 | TRBV6-5 | 13 | NA | TGTGCCAGCAAAAGGGGGACAATGGCTGAAGCTTTCTTT | CASKRGTMAEAFF
NA | TRBJ2-3 | TRBV29-1 | 10 | NA | TGCAGCGTTGAATCTGATACGCAGTATTTT | CSVESDTQYF
once | TRBJ1-5 | TRBV27 | 15 | NA | TGTGCCAGCAGTTTCCTAGGACAGCCCAATCAGCCCCAGCATTTT | CASSFLGQPNQPQHF
NA | TRBJ1-1 | TRBV5-6 | 13 | NA | TGTGCCAGCAGCTTGGGATCCGGGAGTGAAGCTTTCTTT | CASSLGSGSEAFF
once | TRBJ2-1 | TRBV7-3 | 17 | TRBD2 | TGTGCCAGCAGCCTAGGCCCTAGCGGGAGCCCCTACAATGAGCAGTTCTTC | CASSLGPSGSPYNEQFF
NA | TRBJ1-2 | TRBV24-1 | 16 | NA | TGTGCCACCAGTGATGAGAGCGGCACTCGGAGCTATGGCTACACCTTC | CATSDESGTRSYGYTF
NA | TRBJ1-2 | TRBV28 | 15 | NA | TGTGCCAGCAGTATCCTGAGTGGCAGGGGATATGGCTACACCTTC | CASSILSGRGYGYTF
NA | TRBJ1-2 | TRBV5-1 | 13 | TRBD1 | TGCGCCAGCAGAAATCGGACAGGAGGTGGCTACACCTTC | CASRNRTGGGYTF
once | TRBJ2-5 | TRBV6-5 | 12 | NA | TGTGCCAGCGGGAGGGGGGCGGAGACCCAGTACTTC | CASGRGAETQYF
NA | TRBJ2-3 | TRBV12-3/TRBV12-4 | 13 | NA | TGTGCCAGCAGAACAGCTATCACAGATACGCAGTATTTT | CASRTAITDTQYF
NA | TRBJ2-2 | TRBV18 | 16 | TRBD1 | TGTGCCAGCTCAGGACAGGGGGCTGTAACCACCGGGGAGCTGTTTTTT | CASSGQGAVTTGELFF
NA | TRBJ1-2 | TRBV30 | 13 | TRBD1 | TGTGCCTGGAGTATGACAGGGACCTATGGCTACACCTTC | CAWSMTGTYGYTF
NA | TRBJ2-7 | TRBV12-3/TRBV12-4 | 12 | NA | TGTGCCAGCAGTTTTAACGGACAGACTGGGTACTTC | CASSFNGQTGYF
NA | TRBJ1-1 | TRBV18 | 15 | NA | TGTGCCAGCTCACAACAGGAGGGGGTTGGCACTGAAGCTTTCTTT | CASSQQEGVGTEAFF
NA | TRBJ1-2 | TRBV7-8 | 16 | NA | TGTGCCAGCAGCCCATCCTTAGGTGGGACCATCTATGGCTACACCTTC | CASSPSLGGTIYGYTF
NA | TRBJ1-6 | TRBV14 | 13 | NA | TGTGCCAGCAGCCAAGTTGATACTTCACCCCTCCACTTT | CASSQVDTSPLHF
once | TRBJ1-1 | TRBV5-6 | 11 | NA | TGTGCCAGCAGCGGGGTGACTGAAGCTTTCTTT | CASSGVTEAFF
NA | TRBJ1-2 | TRBV6-5 | 14 | NA | TGTGCCAGCAGTAACCGACAGGTGGGCTATGGCTACACCTTC | CASSNRQVGYGYTF
NA | TRBJ1-5 | TRBV20-1 | 13 | NA | TGCAGTGCTAGTCGCGACCTAAATCAGCCCCAGCATTTT | CSASRDLNQPQHF
NA | TRBJ1-5 | TRBV5-6 | 14 | NA | TGTGCCAGCAGCTTGAGGGGGACCGGTCAGCCCCAGCATTTT | CASSLRGTGQPQHF
once | TRBJ1-4 | TRBV28 | 15 | NA | TGTGCCAGCAGTTTAGGGTGGCCTAAAAGTGAAAAACTGTTTTTT | CASSLGWPKSEKLFF
NA | TRBJ1-1 | TRBV24-1 | 13 | NA | TGTGCCGCCTCGACAGGATTGAACACTGAAGCTTTCTTT | CAASTGLNTEAFF
NA | TRBJ1-5 | TRBV2 | 14 | NA | TGTGCCAGTGGAAGCTCCAACCGTGATCAGCCCCAGCATTTT | CASGSSNRDQPQHF